A single sample gave rise to the 29 T cell receptor beta chains below, sequenced in a study of T cell responses to AZD1222 COVID-19 vaccine. Measured with immunoSEQ multiplex PCR; TCRdb has only the in-frame clones, and not every one. The data show around 150,000 clones, around 94% seen once. This material consisted of peripheral blood, taken on day 0 of AZD1222 vaccination. Source of these receptors: an adult in good health.

This chain uses TRBV5-4 with TRBJ1-3; 8 bases are shared with TRBD1. This CDR3 comprises 16 residues. V lost 4 bases, J lost 0 bases, and 6 bases stayed unmatched. Germline V gene sequence: CDR1 SGHNT, CDR2 YYREEE (reference sequence). CDR3 DNA sequence: TGTGCCAGCAGCATCTCCGGACAGGGCTCTGGAAACACCATATATTTT. It codes for CASSISGQGSGNTIYF.

This rearrangement joins TRBV21-1 to TRBJ2-3; the D call of TRBD2 is as the table states it, not checked on the DNA. TRBV21-1 is marked as a pseudogene. The CDR3 length is 17 residues. This chain's CDR3 is CASSKVRAPRRTDTQYF. In DNA, the CDR3 is TGTGCCAGCAGCAAAGTGCGGGCACCCCGGAGGACAGATACGCAGTATTTT.

This clone is a singleton in its sample. CDR3 DNA: TGTGCCAGCAGTTTACAGGCTGGAAACACCATATATTTT. This codes for CASSLQAGNTIYF. The chain couples TRBV28 to TRBJ1-3; D is unresolved. The CDR3 is 13 amino acids. Per the germline V gene, CDR1 is MDHEN and CDR2 is SYDVKM. V was clipped by 2 bases and J by 2 bases, with 4 bases between them.

This sequence joins TRBV3-1 (or the pseudogene TRBV3-2) and TRBJ1-3; no definite D call. V was clipped by 0 bases and J by 0 bases, with 9 bases between them. The CDR3 contains 16 residues. Germline CDR1 LGHDT, CDR2 YNNKEL (reference sequence). Written as DNA, the CDR3 is TGTGCCAGCAGCCAAGATCTGTCTGACTCTGGAAACACCATATATTTT. Its translation is CASSQDLSDSGNTIYF.

The rearrangement joins TRBV27 to TRBJ1-1; D is possibly TRBD1 (5 bases). CDR1 is MNHEY, CDR2 SMNVEV, per germline (reference sequence). The length of the CDR3 is 14 residues. V lost 3 bases, J lost 0 bases, and 8 bases lay in between. The DNA for the CDR3 is TGTGCCAGCAGTTTTAGGGGTCTGAACACTGAAGCTTTCTTT. This encodes CASSFRGLNTEAFF.

The chain has TRBV7-9 and TRBJ1-4; a possible D gene is TRBD1 (6 bases). This CDR3 comprises 13 residues. The germline V and J ends were trimmed by 0 bases and 9 bases, with 8 bases remaining between them. Germline assignment: CDR1 SEHNR and CDR2 FQNEAQ (reference sequence). CDR3 DNA sequence: TGTGCCAGCAGCTTAGCGGGACACAAAAAACTGTTTTTT. It encodes CASSLAGHKKLFF.

This clone was seen once. The chain joins TRBV5-1 to TRBJ2-3; 7 bases are shared with TRBD1. V was pared by 5 bases and J by 1 base, with 16 bases of the junction left unmatched. Germline assignment: CDR1 SGHRS and CDR2 YFSETQ. The CDR3 consists of 18 residues. DNA for the CDR3: TGCGCCAGCAGACAACGTCCACAGGGGAGCTTAGGCACAGATACGCAGTATTTT. Its protein product is CASRQRPQGSLGTDTQYF.

This sequence joins TRBV18 and TRBJ2-5; D gene uncertain. Germline-derived CDR1 and CDR2 are KGHSH and LQKENI. V was shortened by 4 bases and J by 3 bases, with 9 bases between the two germline ends. The CDR3 extends over 13 amino acids. The CDR3 region has the DNA TGTGCCAGCTCACGCAATAGAGAAGAGACCCAGTACTTC. Amino acid sequence: CASSRNREETQYF. The full variable domain, completed using reference TRBV18 and TRBJ2-5, is NAGVMQNPRHLVRRRGQEARLRCSPMKGHSHVYWYRQLPEEGLKFMVYLQKENIIDESGMPKERFSAEFPKEGPSILRIQQVVRGDSAAYFCASSRNREETQYFGPGTRLLVL.

The rearrangement joins TRBV5-1 to TRBJ2-1, with D tentatively TRBD2 (6 bases). CDR3 length: 16 residues. V lost 0 bases to trimming and J lost 3 bases, with 13 bases between them. In germline, CDR1 is SGHRS, CDR2 YFSETQ. CDR3 DNA: TGCGCCAGCAGCTTGGGGCGTCGGGGGAGCTACAATGAGCAGTTCTTC. It is translated as CASSLGRRGSYNEQFF.

This chain connects TRBV19 to TRBJ2-6; D unresolved. The V gene lost 1 base and the J gene lost 0 bases, with 10 bases spanning the gap. Germline CDR1 reads LNHDA; CDR2 reads SQIVND (reference sequence). This CDR3 region has 17 residues. The CDR3: CASSIVGRSSGANVLTF. In DNA form, the CDR3 reads TGTGCCAGTAGTATAGTCGGGCGAAGCTCTGGGGCCAACGTCCTGACTTTC.

The V and J genes are TRBV18 and TRBJ2-2; no firm D call. Germline V lookup: CDR1 KGHSH, CDR2 LQKENI. The CDR3 covers 16 residues. With 1 base removed from V and 0 bases from J, the gap between germline ends came to 9 bases. The CDR3 nucleotides are TGTGCCAGCTCACCACGAACGGGTACGAACACCGGGGAGCTGTTTTTT. This gives the protein CASSPRTGTNTGELFF. Based on the CDR3 plus reference TRBV18 and TRBJ2-2, the full variable domain is NAGVMQNPRHLVRRRGQEARLRCSPMKGHSHVYWYRQLPEEGLKFMVYLQKENIIDESGMPKERFSAEFPKEGPSILRIQQVVRGDSAAYFCASSPRTGTNTGELFFGEGSRLTVL.

The chain recombines TRBV5-4 with TRBJ2-3, with unresolved D. CDR3 length: 14 amino acids. Trimming pared 5 bases from V and 0 bases from J, leaving 10 bases between. Germline CDR1 is SGHNT and CDR2 is YYREEE (reference sequence). The chain's CDR3 is CASSVAASTDTQYF. The CDR3 DNA reads as TGTGCCAGCAGTGTCGCGGCTAGCACAGATACGCAGTATTTT.

The rearrangement uses TRBV10-3 and TRBJ1-2, with 7 bases fitting TRBD1. Unmatched junction bases numbered 18, after V lost 3 bases and J lost 8 bases. Germline V gene lookup returns CDR1 ENHRY and CDR2 SYGVKD. This CDR3 is 17 amino acids long. CDR3 region: CAISDGSLDRLNGGYTF. The CDR3 DNA sequence: TGTGCCATCAGTGACGGAAGCTTGGACAGGTTGAATGGCGGCTACACCTTC.

The chain has TRBV2 and TRBJ2-7; TRBD2 matches 8 bases. Germline trimming cut 2 bases from V and 1 base from J; bases unmatched to any gene: 7. The CDR3 extends over 16 amino acids. Germline V gives CDR1 SNHLY, CDR2 FYNNEI. Here the CDR3 DNA reads TGTGCCAGCAGTGAATGGCGGCGGGGGGCGTCCTACGAGCAGTACGTC. Residues: CASSEWRRGASYEQYV.

CDR3 nucleotide sequence: TGTGCCAGCAGTCGGGACTTCTCTGGAAACACCATATATTTT. This sequence encodes CASSRDFSGNTIYF. The V call is TRBV7-2, the J call TRBJ1-3, with D perhaps matching TRBD1 (5 bases). Trimming cost V 6 bases and J 0 bases, with 9 bases left between them. The CDR3 covers 14 residues. Germline V gene sequence: CDR1 SGHTA, CDR2 FQGNSA.

This clone was detected once. The V gene is TRBV29-1, the J gene TRBJ1-2; unclear D gene. With 4 bases removed from V and 2 bases from J, the gap between germline ends came to 14 bases. The CDR3 is 14 amino acids. Germline assignment: CDR1 SQVTM and CDR2 ANQGSEA. CDR3 amino acids: CSVALESPNYGYTF. CDR3 nucleotides: TGCAGCGTTGCACTCGAGAGCCCCAACTATGGCTACACCTTC.

The chain recombines TRBV9 with TRBJ1-3; no reliable D call. Germline CDR1 is SGDLS and CDR2 is YYNGEE. There are 17 residues in the CDR3. V gave up 4 bases and J gave up 4 bases, with 21 bases separating them. This CDR3 reads CASSPRPKGLGGNTIYF. DNA for the CDR3: TGTGCCAGCAGCCCCCGTCCCAAGGGCCTGGGAGGAAACACCATATATTTT.

The genes are TRBV4-3 and TRBJ2-5; tentatively, D is TRBD1 (6 bases). Germline assignment: CDR1 LGHNA and CDR2 YSLEER. Trimming took 0 bases from V and 5 from J, leaving 16 bases between them. This CDR3 is 16 amino acids long. The CDR3 protein is CASSQEWDTTWETQYF. The CDR3 DNA sequence: TGCGCCAGCAGCCAAGAATGGGACACGACCTGGGAGACCCAGTACTTC.

The chain has TRBV5-6 and TRBJ1-2; 10 bases align to TRBD1. Trimming removed 3 bases from V and 4 bases from J; junction bases left unmatched: 15. The CDR3 covers 18 residues. The germline V gene encodes CDR1 SGHDT and CDR2 YYEEEE. The CDR3 loop is CASSSFGLLGQGIYGYTF. The DNA of the CDR3 is TGTGCCAGCAGCTCGTTTGGACTATTGGGACAGGGGATCTATGGCTACACCTTC.

The chain carries TRBV30 and TRBJ2-1; 15 nucleotides match TRBD2. This CDR3 is 14 amino acids long. CDR1 is GTSNPN and CDR2 is SVGIG in the germline V gene (reference sequence). The J segment lost 7 bases and the V segment lost 5 bases, leaving 3 bases of the junction unmatched. CDR3 nucleotides: TGTGCCTGGTCGGGACTAGCGGGGGGAAATGAGCAGTTCTTC. This gives the protein CAWSGLAGGNEQFF.

V usage is TRBV7-9 and J usage is TRBJ1-1, with a tentative D call TRBD1 (6 bases). CDR1 is SEHNR and CDR2 is FQNEAQ in the germline V gene (reference sequence). The CDR3 has 17 residues. Trimming removed 3 bases from V and 6 bases from J, with 23 bases in between. CDR3 sequence: CASSLRITGSADPEAFF. The CDR3 DNA is TGTGCCAGCAGCTTGCGTATAACAGGGTCTGCGGACCCTGAAGCTTTCTTT.

The chain links TRBV13 to TRBJ1-1; weak D call: TRBD1 (5 bases). Trimming took off 0 bases at V and 3 bases at J, with 5 bases between the two ends. The CDR3 length is 13 residues. Per the germline V gene, CDR1 is PRHDT and CDR2 is FYEKMQ (reference sequence). In DNA, the CDR3 is TGTGCCAGCAGCTTAGGGACAGACACTGAAGCTTTCTTT. Its translation: CASSLGTDTEAFF.

V is TRBV11-3 and J is TRBJ2-1, with unresolved D. Trimming removed 1 base from V and 4 bases from J, with 5 bases in between. The CDR3 runs to 13 residues. The germline CDR1 and CDR2 sequences are SGHNT and YENEEA. This CDR3 reads CASSLGVYNEQFF. The CDR3 DNA reads as TGTGCCAGCAGCTTAGGCGTGTACAATGAGCAGTTCTTC.

The rearrangement links TRBV27 to TRBJ2-5; TRBD1 aligns across 8 bases. Trimming removed 6 bases from V and 4 bases from J; junction bases left unmatched: 7. CDR3 size: 14 residues. CDR1 and CDR2 from the germline V gene are MNHEY and SMNVEV (reference sequence). CDR3 sequence: CASSRQGRRETQYF. In nucleotides, the CDR3 is TGTGCCAGCAGCCGACAGGGGAGGAGAGAGACCCAGTACTTC.

V is TRBV19 and J is TRBJ1-2; TRBD1 agrees at 7 bases. Germline assignment: CDR1 LNHDA and CDR2 SQIVND (reference sequence). After removal of 4 bases from V and 1 base from J, the junction contained 6 bases not matched to a gene. The CDR3 totals 15 residues. The CDR3 is CASSTSTGRNYGYTF. DNA of the CDR3: TGTGCCAGTAGTACCTCGACAGGGCGTAACTATGGCTACACCTTC.

The chain uses TRBV18 and TRBJ2-3; D perhaps matches TRBD2 (6 bases). CDR1 and CDR2 from the germline V gene are KGHSH and LQKENI. This CDR3 is built from 14 residues. Trimming took 5 bases from V and 0 from J, leaving 9 bases between them. CDR3 nucleotide sequence: TGTGCCAGCTCAAGGACTACTAGCACAGATACGCAGTATTTT. The encoded protein is CASSRTTSTDTQYF.

V usage is TRBV10-3 and J usage is TRBJ1-3; D is ambiguous. V was pared by 10 bases and J by 3 bases, with 16 bases between. CDR1 ENHRY and CDR2 SYGVKD come from the germline V gene. This CDR3 spans 14 amino acids. This chain's CDR3 is CATRRAGVGNTIYF. CDR3 nucleotide sequence: TGTGCCACCCGGAGGGCAGGAGTTGGAAACACCATATATTTT.

The rearrangement uses TRBV6-5 and TRBJ1-2, with a possible D match to TRBD1 (5 bases). This CDR3 region has 15 residues. Germline-derived CDR1 and CDR2 are MNHEY and SVGAGI. Deletions cut 0 bases from V and 3 bases from J, with 11 bases between. Here the CDR3 reads CASSYSPRGDYGYTF. CDR3 nucleotide sequence: TGTGCCAGCAGTTACTCCCCACGGGGGGACTATGGCTACACCTTC.

The CDR3 here is CASRVIMGTAKRDTIYF. The CDR3 region has the DNA TGTGCCAGCAGAGTGATTATGGGGACAGCAAAAAGGGACACCATATATTTT. The gene calls are TRBV21-1 and TRBJ1-3; TRBD1 reflects the table's D call only, with no check against the DNA. TRBV21-1 is listed as a pseudogene. The CDR3 spans 17 residues.